The next 18 T cell receptor beta chains were all read from a single sample in a study of T cells after posttransplantation cyclophosphamide. Sequencing was performed with immunoSEQ multiplex PCR; in TCRdb, only in-frame clones are kept and a portion is missing. This sample includes roughly 45,000 clones with no singletons; its ten biggest clones take up about 2.2%. The sample taken for sequencing was PBMCs. Receptors originate from a man in his forties or fifties in good health, CMV-negative, and a related stem cell transplant donor.

This clone was picked up many times. V gene TRBV5-6 combines with J gene TRBJ2-7; 8 bases are a match to TRBD1. Germline V lookup: CDR1 SGHDT, CDR2 YYEEEE. The CDR3 loop spans 16 amino acids. V trimming: 1 base; J trimming: 2 bases; junction bases outside the gene matches: 8. In nucleotides, the CDR3 is TGTGCCAGCAGCTTGTATGTGACAGGGGTAGCCTACGAGCAGTACTTC. Protein product: CASSLYVTGVAYEQYF.

This clone was seen ten or more times. The rearrangement joins TRBV4-1 to TRBJ1-4, with D tentatively TRBD1 (6 bases). Germline lookup yields CDR1 MGHRA and CDR2 YSYEKL. This CDR3 has 16 residues. The V and J ends lost 4 bases and 7 bases respectively, with 19 bases between them. The CDR3 loop is CASSLLNTRGIEKLFF. The CDR3 region has the DNA TGCGCCAGCAGCCTACTCAACACGAGGGGGATTGAAAAACTGTTTTTT.

This clone was observed many times. This sequence joins TRBV5-1 and TRBJ2-1, with 14 bases aligning to TRBD2. This CDR3 has 17 residues. Germline CDR1 SGHRS, CDR2 YFSETQ. V dropped 0 bases and J dropped 8; count of bases not matched to a gene: 7. In DNA, the CDR3 is TGCGCCAGCAGCTTGGCTAAACCGGGACTAGCGGGAGATGAGCAGTTCTTC. Amino acid sequence: CASSLAKPGLAGDEQFF.

This clone was counted many times. The rearrangement joins TRBV5-1 to TRBJ2-3, with D possibly TRBD2 on 5 matching bases. Trimming removed 0 bases at V and 0 bases at J, with 11 bases between. Looked up from germline, CDR1 is SGHRS and CDR2 is YFSETQ. The CDR3 totals 16 residues. CDR3 DNA: TGCGCCAGCAGCTTGGGGGAGAGGGCTAGCACAGATACGCAGTATTTT. This gives the protein CASSLGERASTDTQYF. Looking up the rest from reference TRBV5-1 and TRBJ2-3 gives the full variable domain: KAGVTQTPRYLIKTRGQQVTLSCSPISGHRSVSWYQQTPGQGLQFLFEYFSETQRNKGNFPGRFSGRQFSNSRSEMNVSTLELGDSALYLCASSLGERASTDTQYFGPGTRLTVL.

This clone was seen ten or more times. V usage is TRBV5-1 and J usage is TRBJ2-1; TRBD2 agrees at 7 bases. The germline CDR1 and CDR2 sequences are SGHRS and YFSETQ. V shed 2 bases and J 6 bases; nucleotides not matched to a gene: 8. There are 15 residues in the CDR3. The CDR3 sequence is CASSLTGGSGNEQFF. The DNA of the CDR3 is TGCGCCAGCAGCTTAACGGGAGGTTCCGGCAATGAGCAGTTCTTC.

There are many counts of this clone. The chain employs TRBV7-2 and TRBJ2-1; 9 bases match TRBD2. Per the germline V gene, CDR1 is SGHTA and CDR2 is FQGNSA. The CDR3 sequence is 15 residues long. Trimming removed 1 base from V and 4 bases from J; junction bases left unmatched: 2. The chain's CDR3 is CASSLDSGRYNEQFF. CDR3 DNA: TGTGCCAGCAGCTTAGATAGCGGGAGATACAATGAGCAGTTCTTC.

This clone was seen many times. This chain links TRBV7-8 with TRBJ1-2; 8 bases match TRBD1. Germline loops: CDR1 SGHVS, CDR2 FQNEAQ. Trimming at V came to 1 base and at J to 6 bases, leaving 1 base not matched to a gene. This CDR3 is 13 amino acids long. The CDR3 region is CASSLGTGNGYTF. The CDR3 nucleotides are TGTGCCAGCAGCTTAGGGACAGGGAATGGCTACACCTTC.

Many counts were recorded for this clone. This chain connects TRBV7-8 to TRBJ2-3; perhaps TRBD2 as D (6 bases). Per germline, CDR1 SGHVS and CDR2 FQNEAQ. The CDR3 covers 16 residues. Deletions cut 4 bases from V and 2 bases from J, with 16 bases between. CDR3 coding DNA: TGTGCCAGCAGCTCCAGTCCGGGAGCCTCCACAGATACGCAGTATTTT. This sequence encodes CASSSSPGASTDTQYF.

This clone was seen only a few times. The rearrangement uses TRBV27 and TRBJ2-3; tentative D call: TRBD2 (5 bases). The CDR3 contains 17 residues. Trimming shortened V by 6 bases and J by 2 bases, and 21 bases separated the two germline ends. Germline lookup yields CDR1 MNHEY and CDR2 SMNVEV (reference sequence). CDR3 protein: CASSPVDVPGSTDTQYF. The DNA of the CDR3 is TGTGCCAGCAGCCCCGTTGACGTGCCGGGGTCCACAGATACGCAGTATTTT.

This clone was found many times. CDR3 amino acids: CASSIEYPGTGELFF. CDR3 DNA sequence: TGTGCCAGCAGCATCGAATATCCAGGGACCGGGGAGCTGTTTTTT. The chain has TRBV6-6 and TRBJ2-2, with D possibly matching TRBD1 (5 bases). The CDR3 runs 15 residues. V was cut by 6 bases and J by 5 bases, with 16 bases left in between. Germline-derived CDR1 and CDR2 are MNHNY and SVGAGI (reference sequence).

Ten or more counts support this clone. This rearrangement joins TRBV5-1 to TRBJ2-1, with a possible D match to TRBD2 (5 bases). The V end was cut by 4 bases, the J end by 8 bases, with 22 bases between. The CDR3 covers 16 residues. CDR1 is SGHRS and CDR2 is YFSETQ in the germline V gene. The CDR3 nucleotides read TGCGCCAGCAGCCCCGCCTTGAGGGCGATTGGCGATGAGCAGTTCTTC. Its translation is CASSPALRAIGDEQFF. Using reference TRBV5-1 and TRBJ2-1 for the parts outside the CDR3, the full variable domain is KAGVTQTPRYLIKTRGQQVTLSCSPISGHRSVSWYQQTPGQGLQFLFEYFSETQRNKGNFPGRFSGRQFSNSRSEMNVSTLELGDSALYLCASSPALRAIGDEQFFGPGTRLTVL.

This clone has at least ten counts. The V and J genes are TRBV2 and TRBJ2-3, with D perhaps matching TRBD1 (6 bases). V gave up 1 base and J gave up 3 bases, with 11 bases separating them. The CDR3 is made up of 15 amino acids. The germline CDR1 and CDR2 sequences are SNHLY and FYNNEI. CDR3 region: CASSEEGTWTDTQYF. CDR3 nucleotides: TGTGCCAGCAGTGAAGAGGGGACATGGACAGATACGCAGTATTTT.

This clone was seen repeatedly, ten times or more. V is TRBV7-6 and J is TRBJ1-1, with D tentatively TRBD1 (6 bases). The CDR3 runs 14 residues. From germline, CDR1 is SGHVS and CDR2 FNYEAQ. Trimming took off 5 bases at V and 4 bases at J, with 14 bases between the two ends. The chain's CDR3 is CASSTEQGSTEAFF. The CDR3 coding sequence is TGTGCCAGCAGCACTGAACAGGGTAGCACTGAAGCTTTCTTT.

The sample holds many counts of this clone. The chain links TRBV7-2 to TRBJ2-1; 13 nucleotides align to TRBD2. Germline CDR1 SGHTA, CDR2 FQGNSA. This CDR3 has 16 residues. Losses at the gene ends were 5 bases for V and 5 bases for J; bases not matched to a gene: 6. Here the CDR3 reads CASSVFGTSGNNEQFF. The CDR3 DNA is TGTGCCAGCAGCGTATTCGGGACTAGCGGGAACAATGAGCAGTTCTTC.

This clone was counted ten times or more. J is TRBJ2-5 and V is TRBV28, with D perhaps TRBD2 (5 bases). Germline V gene sequence: CDR1 MDHEN, CDR2 SYDVKM. Trimming pared 2 bases from V and 3 bases from J, leaving 7 bases between. The CDR3 runs 13 residues. The CDR3 region has the DNA TGTGCCAGCAGTTTAGAGGGTAAAGAGACCCAGTACTTC. Translating gives CASSLEGKETQYF.

In this sample, this clone turned up many times. V is TRBV27 and J is TRBJ2-5; 15 bases agree with TRBD2. CDR3 size: 17 residues. V lost 6 bases, J lost 0 bases, and 5 bases stayed unmatched. Per the germline V gene, CDR1 is MNHEY and CDR2 is SMNVEV (reference sequence). The CDR3 sequence is CASSPGTSGGYQETQYF. The DNA of the CDR3 is TGTGCCAGCAGCCCCGGGACTAGCGGGGGGTACCAAGAGACCCAGTACTTC.

A few counts support this clone. The chain carries TRBV27 and TRBJ2-5, with 12 bases lining up with TRBD2. The CDR3 is 15 residues long. V lost 3 bases and J lost 2; bases outside the gene matches: 1. Germline V CDR1 and CDR2: MNHEY, SMNVEV (reference sequence). DNA for the CDR3: TGTGCCAGCAGTTTGACTAGCGGGAGACAAGAGACCCAGTACTTC. Translated, it gives CASSLTSGRQETQYF.

This clone has at least ten counts. The rearrangement joins TRBV15 to TRBJ2-7; 7 positions agree with TRBD2. The CDR3 loop spans 15 amino acids. The germline CDR1 and CDR2 sequences are LNHNV and YYDKDF (reference sequence). Trimming removed 0 bases from V and 9 bases from J; junction bases left unmatched: 11. CDR3 bases: TGTGCCACCAGCAGAGATGATGCGGGAGACGCAAGGCAGTACTTC. Protein sequence: CATSRDDAGDARQYF. Variable domain in full (rest from reference TRBV15 and TRBJ2-7): DAMVIQNPRYQVTQFGKPVTLSCSQTLNHNVMYWYQQKSSQAPKLLFHYYDKDFNNEADTPDNFQSRRPNTSFCFLDIRSPGLGDTAMYLCATSRDDAGDARQYFGPGTRLTVT.